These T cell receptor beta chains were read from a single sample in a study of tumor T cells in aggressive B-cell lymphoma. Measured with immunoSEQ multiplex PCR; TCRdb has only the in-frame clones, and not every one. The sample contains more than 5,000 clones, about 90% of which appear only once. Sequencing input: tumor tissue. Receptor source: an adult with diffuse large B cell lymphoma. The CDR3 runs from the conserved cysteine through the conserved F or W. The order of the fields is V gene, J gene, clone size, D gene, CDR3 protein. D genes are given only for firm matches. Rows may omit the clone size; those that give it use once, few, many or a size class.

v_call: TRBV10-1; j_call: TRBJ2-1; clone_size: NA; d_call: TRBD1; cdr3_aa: CASSDTGVPYNEQFF
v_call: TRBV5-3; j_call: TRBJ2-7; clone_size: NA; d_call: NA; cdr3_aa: CARSLVWRGDSYEQYF
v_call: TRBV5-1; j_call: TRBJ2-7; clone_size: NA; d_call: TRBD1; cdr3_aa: CASSLFGRQGTYEQYF
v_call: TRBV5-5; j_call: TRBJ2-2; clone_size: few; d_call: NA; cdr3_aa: CASSGPGLGELFF
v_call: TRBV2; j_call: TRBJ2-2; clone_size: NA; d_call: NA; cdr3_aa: CASRKLTANTGELFF
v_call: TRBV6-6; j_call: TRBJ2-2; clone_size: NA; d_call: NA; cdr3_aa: CASKYRKTGELFF
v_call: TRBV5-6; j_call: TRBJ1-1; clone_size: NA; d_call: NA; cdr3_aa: CASKAEEDTEAFF
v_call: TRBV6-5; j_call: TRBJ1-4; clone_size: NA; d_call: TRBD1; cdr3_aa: CASNNRGPREKLFF
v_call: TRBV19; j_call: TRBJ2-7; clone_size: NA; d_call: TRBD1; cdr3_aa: CASRQTGSYEQYF
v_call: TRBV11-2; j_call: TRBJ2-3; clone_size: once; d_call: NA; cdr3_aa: CASSRGITDTQYF
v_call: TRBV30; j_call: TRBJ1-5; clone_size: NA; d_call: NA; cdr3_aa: CAWSVRGNQPQHF
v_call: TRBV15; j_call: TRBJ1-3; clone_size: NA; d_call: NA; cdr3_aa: CATSRTQLSGNTIYF
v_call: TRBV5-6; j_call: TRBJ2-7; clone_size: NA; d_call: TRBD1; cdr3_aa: CASSLVQGAYEQYF
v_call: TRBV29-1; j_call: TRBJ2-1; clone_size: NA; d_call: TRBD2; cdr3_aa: CSVPPVFLAGGLNEQFF
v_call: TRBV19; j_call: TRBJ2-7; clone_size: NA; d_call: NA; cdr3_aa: CASSIIRRPSYEQYF
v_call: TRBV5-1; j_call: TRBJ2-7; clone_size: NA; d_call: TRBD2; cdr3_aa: CASSPQSGTSSLEQYF
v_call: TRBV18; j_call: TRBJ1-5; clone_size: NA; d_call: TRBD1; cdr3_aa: CASSPYRGRHQPQHF
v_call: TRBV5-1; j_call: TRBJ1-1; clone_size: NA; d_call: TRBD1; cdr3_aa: CASSFTGTGSNAEAFF
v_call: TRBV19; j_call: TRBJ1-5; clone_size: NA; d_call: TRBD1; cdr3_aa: CASSIMWDRGDQPQHF
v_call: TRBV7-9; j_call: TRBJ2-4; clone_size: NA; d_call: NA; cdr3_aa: CASSLGQLAKNIQYF
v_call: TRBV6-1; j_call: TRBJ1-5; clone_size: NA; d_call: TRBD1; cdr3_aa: CASSEAGQFRQPQHF
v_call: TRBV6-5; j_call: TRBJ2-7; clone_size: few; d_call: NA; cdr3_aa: CASRRGAGEYEQYF
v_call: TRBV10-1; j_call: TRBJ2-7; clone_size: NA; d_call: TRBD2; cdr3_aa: CASEGLAGASEQYF
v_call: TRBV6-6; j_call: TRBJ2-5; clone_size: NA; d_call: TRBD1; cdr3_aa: CASSQGTAQETQYF
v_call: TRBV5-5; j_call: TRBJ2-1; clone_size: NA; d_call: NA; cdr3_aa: CASSLSLAYYNEQFF
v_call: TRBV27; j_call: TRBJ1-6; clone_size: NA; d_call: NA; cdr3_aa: CASSLLGRGNSPLHF
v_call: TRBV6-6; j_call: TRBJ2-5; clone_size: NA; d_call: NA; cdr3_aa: CASSYSKERPETQYF
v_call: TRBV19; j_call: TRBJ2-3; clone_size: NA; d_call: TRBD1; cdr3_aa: CASRMIGDRVTDTQYF
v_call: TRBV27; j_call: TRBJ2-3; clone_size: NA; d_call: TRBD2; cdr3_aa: CASSLKGLAGAGPDTQYF
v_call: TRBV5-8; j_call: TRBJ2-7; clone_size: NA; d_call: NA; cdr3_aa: CASSLALGADSYEQYF
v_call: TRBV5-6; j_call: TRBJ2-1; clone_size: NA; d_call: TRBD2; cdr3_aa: CASSLVAGGPYNEQFF
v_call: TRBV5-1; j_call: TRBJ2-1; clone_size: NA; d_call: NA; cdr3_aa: CASSPSGLDNEQFF
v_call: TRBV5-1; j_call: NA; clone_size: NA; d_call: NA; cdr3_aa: CASSTPGEYEQYF
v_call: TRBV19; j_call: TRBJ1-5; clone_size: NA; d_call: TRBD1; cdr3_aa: CASSIDRASNQPQHF
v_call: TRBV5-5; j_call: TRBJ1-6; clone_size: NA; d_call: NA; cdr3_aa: CASSAGSSYNSPLHF
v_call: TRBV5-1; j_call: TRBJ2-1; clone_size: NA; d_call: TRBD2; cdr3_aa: CASSLAEKGSEQFF
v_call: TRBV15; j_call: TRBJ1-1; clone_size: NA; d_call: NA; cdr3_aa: CATSPPGSHTEAFF
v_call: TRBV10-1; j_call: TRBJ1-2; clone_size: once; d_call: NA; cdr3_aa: CASSLDTNYGYTF
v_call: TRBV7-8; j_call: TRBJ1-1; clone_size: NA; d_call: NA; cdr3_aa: CASSLLLTLGGTEAFF
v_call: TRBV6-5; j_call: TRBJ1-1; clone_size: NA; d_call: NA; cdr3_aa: CASSKYGGSVEAFF
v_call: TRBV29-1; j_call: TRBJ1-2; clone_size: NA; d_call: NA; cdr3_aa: CSARRGYNYGYTF